This T cell receptor (beta chain) was identified during a study of tumor-infiltrating lymphocytes in primary liver carcinoma. With a constant-region primer, TCR beta cDNA was made from around 520 ng of total RNA. Nested multiplex PCR, run for three rounds with slightly modified ARM-PCR, yielded TCR beta libraries. With TRBV1-TRBV30 forward primers and a C-beta reverse primer, the first two PCR rounds were run for around 10 cycles each. TCRdb used MiXCR to reprocess the multiplex PCR reads, holding one entry per CDR3 protein. The sample holds roughly 50,000 distinct CDR3 sequences, about 70% seen once. To note about this clonotype: Its antigen is undetermined. The germline gene is not matched at one end of the junction; a read error may be the cause.

Germline CDR1 is MGHRA and CDR2 is YSYEKL. The CDR3 has 15 residues. Whole-study results and caveats: Only about 7.5-24% of top clones showed up in all five tumor regions. Tumor-adjacent and tumor-blood pairs showed less overlap than tumor region pairs.

Between roughly 17 and 31 mg of unsorted bulk tissue served as the source from which RNA and DNA were co-extracted. The sequenced sample consisted of liver tumor tissue from sampling region 2. The subset: tumor region T2, inferior pole. This TCR was recovered from a man in his forties or fifties with primary liver carcinoma and hepatitis B virus infection. This chain links TRBV4-1 with TRBJ2-7; the match to TRBD2 covers 8 bases. The CDR3 DNA reads as TGCGCCAGGAGCCGGTCGTTCGGGGGGGTTGACGAGCAATACTTC. Its protein product is CARSRSFGGVDEQYF.